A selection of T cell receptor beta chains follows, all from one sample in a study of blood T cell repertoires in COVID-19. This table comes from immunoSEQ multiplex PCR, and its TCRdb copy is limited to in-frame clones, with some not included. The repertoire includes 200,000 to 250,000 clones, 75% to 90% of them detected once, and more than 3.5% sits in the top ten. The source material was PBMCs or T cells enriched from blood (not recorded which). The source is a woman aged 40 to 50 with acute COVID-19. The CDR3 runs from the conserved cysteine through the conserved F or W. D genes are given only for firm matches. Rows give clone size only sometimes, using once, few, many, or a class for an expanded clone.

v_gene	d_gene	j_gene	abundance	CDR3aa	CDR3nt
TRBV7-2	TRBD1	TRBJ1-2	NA	CASSAVDRVEGTLNYGYTF	TGTGCCAGCAGCGCGGTGGACAGGGTCGAAGGCACCCTTAACTATGGCTACACCTTC
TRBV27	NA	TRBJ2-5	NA	CASSLDGGRGETQYF	TGTGCCAGCAGTTTAGACGGCGGACGGGGAGAGACCCAGTACTTC
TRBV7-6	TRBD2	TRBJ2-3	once	CASSLDQRGGPDTQYF	TGTGCCAGCAGCTTAGATCAGCGGGGGGGCCCAGATACGCAGTATTTT
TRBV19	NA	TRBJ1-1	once	CASSWGGTEAFF	TGTGCCAGTAGCTGGGGAGGAACTGAAGCTTTCTTT
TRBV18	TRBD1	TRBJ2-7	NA	CASSPILTGQGGEQYF	TGTGCCAGCTCACCCATCTTGACCGGACAGGGAGGCGAGCAGTACTTC
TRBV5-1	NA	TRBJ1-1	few	CASSLIGGGQATEAFF	TGCGCCAGCAGCTTGATTGGCGGGGGGCAGGCCACTGAAGCTTTCTTT
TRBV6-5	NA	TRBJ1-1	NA	CASTTNHMNTEAFF	TGTGCCAGCACCACAAACCATATGAACACTGAAGCTTTCTTT
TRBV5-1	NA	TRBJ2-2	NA	CASSFQGGQATGELFF	TGCGCCAGCAGCTTTCAAGGAGGCCAAGCCACCGGGGAGCTGTTTTTT
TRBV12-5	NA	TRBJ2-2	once	CASGILRVGELFF	TGTGCTAGTGGAATCCTCCGGGTCGGGGAGCTGTTTTTT
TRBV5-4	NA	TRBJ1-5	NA	CASSGGGPNQGNQPQHF	TGTGCCAGCAGCGGGGGGGGCCCAAATCAGGGAAATCAGCCCCAGCATTTT
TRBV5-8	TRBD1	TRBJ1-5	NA	CASPEGHRGDQPQHF	TGTGCCAGCCCAGAAGGTCACAGGGGTGATCAGCCCCAGCATTTT
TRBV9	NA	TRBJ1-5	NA	CASSVDSYSNQPQHF	TGTGCCAGCAGCGTAGACTCCTATAGCAATCAGCCCCAGCATTTT
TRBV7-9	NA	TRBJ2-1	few	CASGRSGGAEQFF	TGTGCCAGCGGCAGGTCGGGGGGCGCTGAGCAGTTCTTC
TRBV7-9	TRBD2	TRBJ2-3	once	CASSLASGGTDTQYF	TGTGCCAGCAGCTTAGCTAGCGGGGGCACAGATACGCAGTATTTT
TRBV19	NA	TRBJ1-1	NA	CASSIEQGRVNTEAFF	TGTGCCAGTAGTATAGAGCAGGGGCGGGTGAACACTGAAGCTTTCTTT
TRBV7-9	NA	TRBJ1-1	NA	CASSLVLDKNTEAFF	TGTGCCAGCAGCTTAGTACTAGACAAGAACACTGAAGCTTTCTTT
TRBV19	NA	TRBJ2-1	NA	CASSPSHPYNEQFF	TGTGCCAGTAGTCCCTCACACCCCTACAATGAGCAGTTCTTC
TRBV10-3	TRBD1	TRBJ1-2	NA	CATSSAGGGWDGYTF	TGTGCCACCTCCTCGGCAGGGGGCGGTTGGGATGGCTACACCTTC
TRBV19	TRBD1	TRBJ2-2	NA	CASRIQGAGELFF	TGTGCCAGTAGGATACAGGGGGCCGGGGAGCTGTTTTTT
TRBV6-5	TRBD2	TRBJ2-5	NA	CASTTSGGQETQYF	TGTGCCAGCACTACTAGCGGGGGCCAAGAGACCCAGTACTTC
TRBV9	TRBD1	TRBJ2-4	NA	CASSETGQGYIQYF	TGTGCCAGCAGCGAAACGGGACAGGGGTACATTCAGTACTTC
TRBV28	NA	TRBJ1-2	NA	CASSPPLTGSYGYTF	TGTGCCAGCAGTCCACCACTCACAGGTTCCTATGGCTACACCTTC
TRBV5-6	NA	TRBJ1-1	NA	CASSFAGEAFF	TGTGCCAGCAGCTTCGCAGGGGAAGCTTTCTTT
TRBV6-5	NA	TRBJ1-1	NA	CASIKEAYTEAFF	TGTGCCAGCATTAAGGAGGCATACACTGAAGCTTTCTTT
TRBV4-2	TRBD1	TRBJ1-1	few	CASSPQGTASSSPKRNTEAFF	TGTGCCAGCAGCCCCCAGGGGACAGCCTCTTCAAGCCCCAAAAGGAACACTGAAGCTTTCTTT
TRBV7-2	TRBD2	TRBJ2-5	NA	CASSLVAGGQETQYF	TGTGCCAGCAGCTTAGTAGCGGGGGGCCAAGAGACCCAGTACTTC
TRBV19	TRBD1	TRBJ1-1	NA	CASSIRTGTENTEAFF	TGTGCCAGTAGTATAAGAACCGGGACAGAGAACACTGAAGCTTTCTTT
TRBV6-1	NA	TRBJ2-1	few	CASSETGHFYNEQFF	TGTGCCAGCAGTGAAACGGGACATTTCTACAATGAGCAGTTCTTC
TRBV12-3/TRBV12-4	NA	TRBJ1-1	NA	CASSSRGNTEAFF	TGTGCCAGCAGTTCCAGGGGAAACACTGAAGCTTTCTTT
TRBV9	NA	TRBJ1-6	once	CASSAGGEPSYNSPLHF	TGTGCCAGCAGCGCCGGGGGGGAACCGTCCTATAATTCACCCCTCCACTTT
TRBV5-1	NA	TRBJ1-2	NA	CASSLQGNGYTF	TGCGCCAGCAGCCTACAGGGAAACGGCTACACCTTC
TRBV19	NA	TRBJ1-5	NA	CASSISGQPQHF	TGTGCCAGTAGTATTTCAGGTCAGCCCCAGCATTTT
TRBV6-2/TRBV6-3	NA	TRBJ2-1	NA	CASSTPRRGPYNEQFF	TGTGCCAGCAGTACGCCCCGGCGGGGTCCCTACAATGAGCAGTTCTTC
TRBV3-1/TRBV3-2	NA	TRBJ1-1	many	CASSQDQAGDGTEAFF	TGTGCCAGCAGCCAAGATCAGGCAGGGGATGGAACTGAAGCTTTCTTT
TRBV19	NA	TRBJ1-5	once	CASSAQLNQPQHF	TGTGCCAGTAGTGCACAGCTCAATCAGCCCCAGCATTTT
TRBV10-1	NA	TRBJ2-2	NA	CASSEGAVETGELFF	TGCGCCAGCAGTGAGGGTGCAGTGGAGACCGGGGAGCTGTTTTTT
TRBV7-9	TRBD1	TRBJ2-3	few	CASSLRTGGTDTQYF	TGTGCCAGCAGCTTGAGGACAGGGGGCACAGATACGCAGTATTTT
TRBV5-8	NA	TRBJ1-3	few	CASSTGTYSGNTIYF	TGTGCCAGCAGCACAGGGACGTACTCTGGAAACACCATATATTTT
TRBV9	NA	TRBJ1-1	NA	CASSVESVASLREAFF	TGTGCCAGCAGCGTAGAGAGCGTAGCATCTCTAAGAGAAGCTTTCTTT
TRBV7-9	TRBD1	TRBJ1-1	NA	CASSQGQPTEAFF	TGTGCCAGCAGCCAGGGACAGCCCACTGAAGCTTTCTTT
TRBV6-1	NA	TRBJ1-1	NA	CASSEGQMTEAFF	TGTGCCAGCAGTGAAGGCCAGATGACTGAAGCTTTCTTT
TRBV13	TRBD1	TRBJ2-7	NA	CASSPRQGAYEQYF	TGTGCCAGCAGCCCGAGACAGGGGGCCTACGAGCAGTACTTC
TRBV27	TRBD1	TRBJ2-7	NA	CASSFRGPSYEQYF	TGTGCCAGCAGTTTCAGGGGGCCATCCTACGAGCAGTACTTC
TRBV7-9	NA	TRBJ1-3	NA	CASSLITGVAGNTIYF	TGTGCCAGCAGCCTAATCACCGGGGTGGCTGGAAACACCATATATTTT
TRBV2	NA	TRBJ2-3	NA	CASSATLRRWTDTDTQYF	TGTGCCAGCAGTGCCACTCTTCGCCGTTGGACAGACACAGATACGCAGTATTTT
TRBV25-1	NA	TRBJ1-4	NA	CASSASNEKLFF	TGTGCCAGCAGTGCTTCTAATGAAAAACTGTTTTTT
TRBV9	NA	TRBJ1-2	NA	CASSPEHRDIIYTF	TGTGCCAGCAGCCCGGAACACCGGGACATTATATACACCTTC
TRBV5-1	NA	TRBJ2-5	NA	CASSFRQGKQETQYF	TGCGCCAGCAGCTTCAGGCAGGGGAAACAAGAGACCCAGTACTTC